Below are 3 T cell receptor beta chains sequenced from a single sample in a study of blood T cell repertoires in COVID-19. The method was immunoSEQ multiplex PCR; TCRdb's version includes in-frame clones alone and lacks a portion of them. The sample records tens of thousands of clones, about 80% being singletons. The specimen sequenced was peripheral blood. The source is a human donor in a cohort sampled during active COVID-19.

The chain combines TRBV18 with TRBJ2-3; no firm D call. This CDR3 has 15 residues. V lost 6 bases, J lost 0 bases, and 13 bases lay in between. CDR1 and CDR2 (germline): KGHSH, LQKENI. CDR3 region: CASSELPPSTDTQYF. Here the CDR3 DNA reads TGTGCCAGCTCCGAACTACCCCCTAGCACAGATACGCAGTATTTT.

This chain connects TRBV5-6 to TRBJ1-5, with TRBD1 as a possible D gene (6 bases). The CDR3 sequence is 15 residues long. CDR1 SGHDT and CDR2 YYEEEE come from the germline V gene. V was shortened by 6 bases and J by 4 bases, with 17 bases between the two germline ends. Here the CDR3 DNA reads TGTGCCAGCACCCACTACGGGACAAGTAATCAGCCCCAGCATTTT. It translates to CASTHYGTSNQPQHF.

The genes are TRBV7-6 and TRBJ2-5; tentative D call: TRBD2 (5 bases). V lost 6 bases to trimming and J lost 3 bases, with 14 bases between them. Per the germline V gene, CDR1 is SGHVS and CDR2 is FNYEAQ. The CDR3 length is 14 residues. CDR3 coding DNA: TGTGCCAGCAGAGGCGGGCCGGGTAAAGAGACCCAGTACTTC. Protein product: CASRGGPGKETQYF.